This is a list of T cell receptor beta chains from one sample in a study of cytomegalovirus exposure and HLA in healthy donors. This table comes from immunoSEQ multiplex PCR, and its TCRdb copy is limited to in-frame clones, with some not included. The sample records 110,000 or so clones, approximately 88% being singletons. Sequencing was performed on PBMCs. All receptors derive from a young man in good health and CMV-seronegative. The CDR3 runs from the conserved cysteine through the conserved F or W. The D gene is left open where the match is weak. Not all rows give a size; the values are once, few, many and, for expanded clones, a class.

TRBV7-2	TRBJ2-5	.	TRBD2	TGTGCCAGCAGCTTTGGCGGGGGGAACCAAGAGACCCAGTACTTC	CASSFGGGNQETQYF
TRBV4-1	TRBJ2-2	.	.	TGCGCCAGCAGCCAAGAACCGCCCCTTAGCGGGAACACCGGGGAGCTGTTTTTT	CASSQEPPLSGNTGELFF
TRBV10-3	TRBJ2-7	.	TRBD1	TGTGCCATCAGCGGACAGGGATCCTACGAGCAGTACTTC	CAISGQGSYEQYF
TRBV7-8	TRBJ2-7	.	TRBD1	TGTGCCAGCAGCCAAGAGACAGGGGGCAAGCTCAAGCAGTACTTC	CASSQETGGKLKQYF
TRBV4-1	TRBJ2-7	.	.	TGCGCCAGCAGCCAAGTTTTCCGGACAGAGTACGAGCAGTACTTC	CASSQVFRTEYEQYF
TRBV6-1	TRBJ2-1	.	TRBD2	TGTGCCAGCAGTGAGCTAGCGGGAGCAACCTACAATGAGCAGTTCTTC	CASSELAGATYNEQFF
TRBV19	TRBJ1-2	once	TRBD1	TGTGCCAGTACCCCCAGGGACAGCGACCTTTATGGCTACACCTTC	CASTPRDSDLYGYTF
TRBV20-1	TRBJ1-5	.	.	TGCAGTGCCCCTGATCAGCCCCAGCATTTT	CSAPDQPQHF
TRBV5-1	TRBJ1-2	.	TRBD1	TGCGCCAGCAGCTTGGTCAGGGGGTCCCTTTTTAGAGGCTACACCTTC	CASSLVRGSLFRGYTF
TRBV28	TRBJ2-2	.	TRBD1	TGTGCCAGCGGGGACAGGGAGGGCACCGGGGAGCTGTTTTTT	CASGDREGTGELFF
TRBV11-3	TRBJ2-5	few	TRBD1	TGTGCCAGCAGCTCCCCGACAGGGTTGGAGACCCAGTACTTC	CASSSPTGLETQYF
TRBV5-6	TRBJ2-5	.	.	TGTGCCAGCAGCTTGGGTTTTCGGCAGTACTTC	CASSLGFRQYF
TRBV5-4	TRBJ2-2	.	TRBD1	TGTGCCAGCAGCTCGACAGGGACCCCGAGCACCGGGGAGCTGTTTTTT	CASSSTGTPSTGELFF
TRBV7-2	TRBJ1-2	.	TRBD1	TGTGCCAGCAGCCCCTTTAGTAGGGGACAGACGTATGGCTACACCTTC	CASSPFSRGQTYGYTF
TRBV19	TRBJ2-7	.	TRBD1	TGTGCCAGTAGTTCACCCATAGGGACAGCCGAATACGAGCAGTACTTC	CASSSPIGTAEYEQYF
TRBV27	TRBJ2-2	.	TRBD2	TGTGCCAGCACTTCTACTAGCGGGGGGCGCACCGGGGAGCTGTTTTTT	CASTSTSGGRTGELFF
TRBV9	TRBJ1-1	.	.	TGTGCCAGCCAGGGCCTAATGAACACTGAAGCTTTCTTT	CASQGLMNTEAFF
TRBV30	TRBJ1-6	.	TRBD1	TGTGCCTGGAGGGGACAGAGTAATTCACCCCTCCACTTT	CAWRGQSNSPLHF
TRBV28	TRBJ2-6	.	TRBD1	TGTGCCAGCGGAGGGACAGGGGAAGGTGGGGCCAACGTCCTGACTTTC	CASGGTGEGGANVLTF
TRBV19	TRBJ1-5	.	.	TGTGCCAGTTGGAACAGGGACCCTAGCAATCAGCCCCAGCATTTT	CASWNRDPSNQPQHF
TRBV6-5	TRBJ1-1	.	.	TGTGCCAGCAGTTACGACAGGTCCCAGGTGGGCACTGAAGCTTTCTTT	CASSYDRSQVGTEAFF
TRBV30	TRBJ1-5	few	.	TGTGCCTGGGCAAAACAGGGTACCAATCAGCCCCAGCATTTT	CAWAKQGTNQPQHF
TRBV6-1	TRBJ2-7	.	.	TGTGCCAGCAGTGAAGCTCGTTACGAGCAGTACTTC	CASSEARYEQYF
TRBV6-5	TRBJ1-1	.	TRBD1	TGTGCCAGCAGTTACTCCAGGGGGCCGGGCACTGAAGCTTTCTTT	CASSYSRGPGTEAFF
TRBV7-9	TRBJ2-7	.	.	TGTGCCAGCAGCGACTCCCACAGGGCCTACGAGCAGTACTTC	CASSDSHRAYEQYF
TRBV6-6	TRBJ2-7	few	TRBD1	TGTGCCAGTTCGGACAGGGGCCACGAGCAGTACTTC	CASSDRGHEQYF
TRBV7-2	TRBJ1-2	.	TRBD1	TGTGCCAGCCGTGGACAGGGGATAACTAACTATGGCTACACCTTC	CASRGQGITNYGYTF
TRBV28	TRBJ1-5	few	.	TGTGCCAGCAGAACGATTCGTCGGGGAGGGGTATTTCAGCCCCAGCATTTT	CASRTIRRGGVFQPQHF
TRBV6-5	TRBJ1-2	few	.	TGTGCCAGCAGTTACGAGGCGAACTATGGCTACACCTTC	CASSYEANYGYTF
TRBV9	TRBJ1-6	.	.	TGTGCCAGCAGCGTAGGGTACAGCAGCTCCTATAATTCACCCCTCCACTTT	CASSVGYSSSYNSPLHF
TRBV15	TRBJ1-2	.	.	TGTGCCACCAGAACTGACGGGGGTAGCTATGGCTACACCTTC	CATRTDGGSYGYTF
TRBV7-8	TRBJ1-1	.	.	TGTGCCAGCAGCTCAATCTTGTTCGCAGGGGAGGGCACTGAAGCTTTCTTT	CASSSILFAGEGTEAFF
TRBV5-1	TRBJ1-4	.	TRBD1	TGCGCCAGCAGCTTGGGACAGGGGAATGAAAAACTGTTTTTT	CASSLGQGNEKLFF
TRBV30	TRBJ2-5	.	.	TGTGCCTGGAGCCCAGTGGAGACCCAGTACTTC	CAWSPVETQYF
TRBV5-1	TRBJ2-5	.	TRBD2	TGCGCCAGCAGCTTGGGACTAGCGGGAGGGTTACAAGAGACCCAGTACTTC	CASSLGLAGGLQETQYF
TRBV5-6	TRBJ2-1	.	TRBD1	TGTGCCAGCAGCCTACAGGGGAGCTCCTACAATGAGCAGTTCTTC	CASSLQGSSYNEQFF
TRBV7-2	TRBJ1-2	.	TRBD1	TGTGCCAGCAGCTTTAAGACAGGGAACATCTATGGCTACACCTTC	CASSFKTGNIYGYTF
TRBV7-6	TRBJ2-7	.	.	TGTGCCAGCAGCTCACCCTCGGGGAAATACTCCTACGAGCAGTACTTC	CASSSPSGKYSYEQYF
TRBV7-2	TRBJ1-5	once	.	TGTGCCAGCAGCTACCAGACCGGGGCGCGGGGGCCCCAGCATTTT	CASSYQTGARGPQHF
TRBV6-1	TRBJ2-1	.	TRBD2	TGTGCCAGCAGTGAATTCAGCGGGAGTAGGTATGAGCAGTTCTTC	CASSEFSGSRYEQFF
TRBV28	TRBJ2-3	.	.	TGTGCCAGCAGTTTATTTTACACAGATACGCAGTATTTT	CASSLFYTDTQYF
TRBV9	TRBJ1-1	.	.	TGTGCCAGCAGCCCCAGCACTGAAGCTTTCTTT	CASSPSTEAFF
TRBV27	TRBJ1-3	.	TRBD1	TGTGCCAGCAGCCGCGGACAGGGTTTCAACACCATATATTTT	CASSRGQGFNTIYF
TRBV9	TRBJ1-2	.	.	TGTGCCAGCAGCGTAGTTCCAGGGGATTTTGGAGATGGCTACACCTTC	CASSVVPGDFGDGYTF
TRBV2	TRBJ2-5	.	.	TGTGCCAGCAGTGAATGGGGGCGAGGGGCGGCCCAGTACTTC	CASSEWGRGAAQYF
TRBV9	TRBJ2-5	.	TRBD2	TGTGCCAGCAGCGTAGGCGGGAGTGAGACCCAGTACTTC	CASSVGGSETQYF
TRBV4-1	TRBJ2-2	.	TRBD2	TGCGCCAGCAGCCAGCAAGCGATAGCGGGAGGGACCGGGGAGCTGTTTTTT	CASSQQAIAGGTGELFF
TRBV11-3	TRBJ2-3	.	.	TGTGCCAGCAGCTTCGACGGGAGCAGGGAGGATACGCAGTATTTT	CASSFDGSREDTQYF
TRBV7-2	TRBJ2-2	.	.	TGTGCCAGCAGCTTAGTGCTGGCGGCATCGGGCACCGGGGAGCTGTTTTTT	CASSLVLAASGTGELFF
TRBV7-2	TRBJ2-7	.	TRBD2	TGTGCCAGCACCTCAGAGACTAGCGACTACGAGCAGTACTTC	CASTSETSDYEQYF
TRBV7-2	TRBJ1-6	few	.	TGTGCCAGCAGCTTGGAGGGGAGGGGGAATTCACCCCTCCACTTT	CASSLEGRGNSPLHF
TRBV30	TRBJ2-7	.	TRBD1	TGTGCCTGGACTATAGGACAGGGCGGGCAGTACTTC	CAWTIGQGGQYF
TRBV7-2	TRBJ2-1	once	.	TGTGCCAGCAGCTTCAAGGACTCGATCTACAATGAGCAGTTCTTC	CASSFKDSIYNEQFF
TRBV28	TRBJ2-7	.	.	TGTGCCAGCAGCTGGGGAACGGGGGAGCAGTACTTC	CASSWGTGEQYF
TRBV10-1	TRBJ2-7	.	TRBD1	TGCGCCAGCAGTGGTGGGACAGAACTAACGGGGTCCTACGAGCAGTACTTC	CASSGGTELTGSYEQYF
TRBV7-9	TRBJ2-3	.	TRBD1	TGTGCCAGCAGCTTATTTTATCAGGGGGCGGCAGATACGCAGTATTTT	CASSLFYQGAADTQYF
TRBV28	TRBJ1-2	once	.	TGTGCCAGCAGTTTCAACGTTGGCCTTGACTATGGCTACACCTTC	CASSFNVGLDYGYTF
TRBV7-9	TRBJ1-4	.	.	TGTGCCACCGGGGGAGTCGGTACTAATGAAAAACTGTTTTTT	CATGGVGTNEKLFF
TRBV5-1	TRBJ1-5	.	TRBD1	TGCGCCAGCAGCTTGGGGGACAGAAATCAGCCCCAGCATTTT	CASSLGDRNQPQHF
TRBV4-1	TRBJ1-4	.	.	TGCGCCAGCAGCCAAGTCGGGTATCTGGCTGAAAAACTGTTTTTT	CASSQVGYLAEKLFF